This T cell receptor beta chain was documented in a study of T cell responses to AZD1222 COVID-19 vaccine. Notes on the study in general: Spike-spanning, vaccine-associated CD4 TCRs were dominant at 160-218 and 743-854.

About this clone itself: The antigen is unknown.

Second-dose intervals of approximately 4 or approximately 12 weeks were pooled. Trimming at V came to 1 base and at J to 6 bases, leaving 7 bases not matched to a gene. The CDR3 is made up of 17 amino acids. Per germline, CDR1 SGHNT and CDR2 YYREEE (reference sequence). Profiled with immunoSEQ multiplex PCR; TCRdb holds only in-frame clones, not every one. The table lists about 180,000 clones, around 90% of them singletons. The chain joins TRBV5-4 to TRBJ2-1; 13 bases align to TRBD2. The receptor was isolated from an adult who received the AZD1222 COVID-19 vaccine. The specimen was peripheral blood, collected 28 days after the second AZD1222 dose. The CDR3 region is CASSLRGTSGTTNEQFF. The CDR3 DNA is TGTGCCAGCAGCTTGAGGGGGACTAGCGGGACCACCAATGAGCAGTTCTTC.